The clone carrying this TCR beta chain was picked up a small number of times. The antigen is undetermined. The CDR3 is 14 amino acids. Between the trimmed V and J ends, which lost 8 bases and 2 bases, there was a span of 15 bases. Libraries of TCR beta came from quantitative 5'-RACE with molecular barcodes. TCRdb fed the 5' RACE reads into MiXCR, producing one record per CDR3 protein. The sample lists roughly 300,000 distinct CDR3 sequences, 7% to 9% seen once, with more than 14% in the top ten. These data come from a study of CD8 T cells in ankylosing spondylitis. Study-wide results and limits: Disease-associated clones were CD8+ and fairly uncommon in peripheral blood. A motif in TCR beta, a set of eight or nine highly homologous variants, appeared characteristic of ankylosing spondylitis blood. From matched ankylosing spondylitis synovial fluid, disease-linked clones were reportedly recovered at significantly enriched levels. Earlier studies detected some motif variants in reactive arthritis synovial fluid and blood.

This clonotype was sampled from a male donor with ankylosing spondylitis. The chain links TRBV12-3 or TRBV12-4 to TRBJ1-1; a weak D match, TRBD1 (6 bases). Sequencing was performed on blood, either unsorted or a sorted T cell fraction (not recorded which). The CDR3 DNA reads TGTGCCAGCGGACCAGACAGGATTAACACTGAAGCTTTCTTT. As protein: CASGPDRINTEAFF.